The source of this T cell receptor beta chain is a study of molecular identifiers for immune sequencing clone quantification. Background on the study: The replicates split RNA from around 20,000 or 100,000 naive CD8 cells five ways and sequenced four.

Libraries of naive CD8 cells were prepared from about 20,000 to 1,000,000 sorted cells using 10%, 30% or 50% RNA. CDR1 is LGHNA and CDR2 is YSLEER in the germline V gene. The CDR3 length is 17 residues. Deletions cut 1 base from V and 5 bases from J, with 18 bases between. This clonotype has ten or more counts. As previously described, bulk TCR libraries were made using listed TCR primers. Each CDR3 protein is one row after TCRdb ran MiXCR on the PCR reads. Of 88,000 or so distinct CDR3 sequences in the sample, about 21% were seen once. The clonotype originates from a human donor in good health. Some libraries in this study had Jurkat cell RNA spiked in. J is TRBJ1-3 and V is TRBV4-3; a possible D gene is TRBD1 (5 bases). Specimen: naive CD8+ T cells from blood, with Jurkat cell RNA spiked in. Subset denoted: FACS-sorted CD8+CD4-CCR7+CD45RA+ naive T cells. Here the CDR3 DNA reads TGCGCCAGCAGCCAAGCAAAAACTGGGACGACTCGAAACACCATATATTTT. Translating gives CASSQAKTGTTRNTIYF.